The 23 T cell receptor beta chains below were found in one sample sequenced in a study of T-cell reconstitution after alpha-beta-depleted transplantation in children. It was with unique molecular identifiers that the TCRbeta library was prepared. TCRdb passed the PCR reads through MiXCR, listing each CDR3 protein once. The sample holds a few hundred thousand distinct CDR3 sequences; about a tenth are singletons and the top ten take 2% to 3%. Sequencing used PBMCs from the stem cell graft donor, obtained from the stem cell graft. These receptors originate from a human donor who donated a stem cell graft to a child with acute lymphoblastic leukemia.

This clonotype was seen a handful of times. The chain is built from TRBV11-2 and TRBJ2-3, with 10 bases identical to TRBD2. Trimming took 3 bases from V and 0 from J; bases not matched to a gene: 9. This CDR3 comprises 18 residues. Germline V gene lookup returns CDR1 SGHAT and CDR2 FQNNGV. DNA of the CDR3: TGTGCCAGCAGCTTGTGGCTAGCGGGGGCTGGGAGCACAGATACGCAGTATTTT. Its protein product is CASSLWLAGAGSTDTQYF.

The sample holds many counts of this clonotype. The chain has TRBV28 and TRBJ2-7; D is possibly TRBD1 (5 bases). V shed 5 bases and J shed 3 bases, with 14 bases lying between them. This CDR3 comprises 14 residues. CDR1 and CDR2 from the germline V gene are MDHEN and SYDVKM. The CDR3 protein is CASSPQSRVYEQYF. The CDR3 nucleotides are TGTGCCAGCAGTCCTCAGAGCAGGGTCTACGAGCAGTACTTC.

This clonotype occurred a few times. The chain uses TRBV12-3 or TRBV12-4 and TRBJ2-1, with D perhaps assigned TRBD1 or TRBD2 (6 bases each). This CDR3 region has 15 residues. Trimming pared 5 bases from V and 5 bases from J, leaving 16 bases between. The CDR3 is CASSVPGARNNEQFF. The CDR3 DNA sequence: TGTGCCAGCAGTGTACCGGGGGCTCGCAACAATGAGCAGTTCTTC.

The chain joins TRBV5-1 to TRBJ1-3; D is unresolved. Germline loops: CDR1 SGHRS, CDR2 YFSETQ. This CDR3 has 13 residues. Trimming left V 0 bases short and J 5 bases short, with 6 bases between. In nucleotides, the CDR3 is TGCGCCAGCAGCTTGGGAAGCAGAAACACCATATATTTT. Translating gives CASSLGSRNTIYF.

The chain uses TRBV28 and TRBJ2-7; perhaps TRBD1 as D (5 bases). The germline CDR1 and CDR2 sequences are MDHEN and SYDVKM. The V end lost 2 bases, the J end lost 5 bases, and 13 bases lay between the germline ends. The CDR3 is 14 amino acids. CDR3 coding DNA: TGTGCCAGCAGTTTAATGGGGCAGAGCAACGAGCAGTACTTC. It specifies CASSLMGQSNEQYF.

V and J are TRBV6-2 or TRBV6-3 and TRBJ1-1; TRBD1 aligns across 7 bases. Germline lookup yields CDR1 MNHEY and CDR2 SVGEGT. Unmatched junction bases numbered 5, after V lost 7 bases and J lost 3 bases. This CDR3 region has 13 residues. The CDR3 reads CASKRTGDTEAFF. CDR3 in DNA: TGTGCCAGCAAGAGGACAGGCGACACTGAAGCTTTCTTT.

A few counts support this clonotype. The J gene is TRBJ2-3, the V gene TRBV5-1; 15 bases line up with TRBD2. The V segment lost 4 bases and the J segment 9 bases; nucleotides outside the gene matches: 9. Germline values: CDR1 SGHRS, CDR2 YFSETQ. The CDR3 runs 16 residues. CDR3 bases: TGCGCCAGCAGCCTGGACCCCGGGACTAGCGGGAGGACGCAGTATTTT. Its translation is CASSLDPGTSGRTQYF.

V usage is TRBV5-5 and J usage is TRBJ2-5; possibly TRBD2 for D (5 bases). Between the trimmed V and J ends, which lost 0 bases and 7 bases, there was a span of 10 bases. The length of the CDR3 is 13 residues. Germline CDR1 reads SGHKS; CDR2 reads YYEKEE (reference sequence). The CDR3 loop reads CASSLEQGGTQYF. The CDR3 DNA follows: TGTGCCAGCAGCTTGGAACAAGGAGGGACCCAGTACTTC.

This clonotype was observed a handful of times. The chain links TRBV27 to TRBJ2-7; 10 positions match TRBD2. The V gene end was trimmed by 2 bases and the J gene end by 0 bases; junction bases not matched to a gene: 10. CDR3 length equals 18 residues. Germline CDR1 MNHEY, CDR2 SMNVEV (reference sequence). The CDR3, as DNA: TGTGCCAGCAGTTTAAGGGCGAGCGGGGGGGAATACTCCTACGAGCAGTACTTC. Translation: CASSLRASGGEYSYEQYF.

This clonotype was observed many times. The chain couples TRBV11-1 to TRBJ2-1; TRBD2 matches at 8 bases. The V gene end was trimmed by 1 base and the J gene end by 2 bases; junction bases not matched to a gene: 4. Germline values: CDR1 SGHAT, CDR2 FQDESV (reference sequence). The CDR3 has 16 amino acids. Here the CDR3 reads CASSLVRGAAYNEQFF. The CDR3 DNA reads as TGTGCCAGCAGCTTAGTGCGGGGGGCCGCCTACAATGAGCAGTTCTTC.

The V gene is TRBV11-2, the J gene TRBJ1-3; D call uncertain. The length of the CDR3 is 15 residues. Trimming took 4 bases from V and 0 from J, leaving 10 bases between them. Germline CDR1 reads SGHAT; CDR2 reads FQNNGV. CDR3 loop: CASSSSGNSGNTIYF. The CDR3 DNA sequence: TGTGCCAGCAGCTCATCGGGGAACTCTGGAAACACCATATATTTT.

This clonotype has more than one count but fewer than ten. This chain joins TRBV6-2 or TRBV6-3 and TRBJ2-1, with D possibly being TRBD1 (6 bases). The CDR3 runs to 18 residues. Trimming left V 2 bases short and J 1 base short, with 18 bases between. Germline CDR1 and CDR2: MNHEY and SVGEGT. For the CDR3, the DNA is TGTGCCAGCAGTTACCGTGGGGGCCTTCAATGGTCCTACAATGAGCAGTTCTTC. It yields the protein CASSYRGGLQWSYNEQFF.

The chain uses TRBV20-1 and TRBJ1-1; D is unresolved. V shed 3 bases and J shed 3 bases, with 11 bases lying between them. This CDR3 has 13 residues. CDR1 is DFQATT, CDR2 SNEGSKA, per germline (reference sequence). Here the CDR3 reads CSASKARDTEAFF. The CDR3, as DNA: TGCAGTGCTAGTAAAGCGCGGGACACTGAAGCTTTCTTT.

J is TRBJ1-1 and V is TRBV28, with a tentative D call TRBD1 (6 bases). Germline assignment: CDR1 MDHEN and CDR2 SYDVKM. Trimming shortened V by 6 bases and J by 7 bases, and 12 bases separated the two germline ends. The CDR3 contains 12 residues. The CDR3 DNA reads TGTGCCAGCAGCTACGTGACAGGTGAAGCTTTCTTT. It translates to CASSYVTGEAFF.

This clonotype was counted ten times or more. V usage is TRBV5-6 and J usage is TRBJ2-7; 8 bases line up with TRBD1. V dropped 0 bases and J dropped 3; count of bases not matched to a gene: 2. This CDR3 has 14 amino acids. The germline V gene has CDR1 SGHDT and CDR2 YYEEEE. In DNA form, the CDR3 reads TGTGCCAGCAGCTTGGCACAGGGGGGCTACGAGCAGTACTTC. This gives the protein CASSLAQGGYEQYF.

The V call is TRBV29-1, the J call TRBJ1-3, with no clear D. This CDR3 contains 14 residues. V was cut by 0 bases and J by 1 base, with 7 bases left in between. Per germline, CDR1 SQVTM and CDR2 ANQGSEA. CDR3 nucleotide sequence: TGCAGCGTTGAAGATTTGGGGTCTGGAAACACCATATATTTT. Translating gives CSVEDLGSGNTIYF.

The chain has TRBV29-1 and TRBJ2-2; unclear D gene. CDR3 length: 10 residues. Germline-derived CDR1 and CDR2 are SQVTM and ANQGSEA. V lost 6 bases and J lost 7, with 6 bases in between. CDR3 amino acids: CSVESGELFF. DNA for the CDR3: TGCAGCGTAGAGAGCGGGGAGCTGTTTTTT.

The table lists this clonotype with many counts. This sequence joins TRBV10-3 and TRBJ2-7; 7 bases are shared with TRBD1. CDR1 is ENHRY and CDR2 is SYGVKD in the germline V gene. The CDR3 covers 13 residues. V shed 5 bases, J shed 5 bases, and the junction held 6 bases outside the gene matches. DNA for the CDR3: TGTGCCATCAGTACAGGGGAGAGGAACGAGCAGTACTTC. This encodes CAISTGERNEQYF.

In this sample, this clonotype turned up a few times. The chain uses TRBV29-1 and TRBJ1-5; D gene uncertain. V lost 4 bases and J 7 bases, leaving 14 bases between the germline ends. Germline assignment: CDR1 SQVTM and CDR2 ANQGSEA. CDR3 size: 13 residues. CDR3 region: CSVGSAAGQPQHF. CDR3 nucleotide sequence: TGCAGCGTTGGGTCAGCCGCGGGCCAGCCCCAGCATTTT.

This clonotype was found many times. This chain's CDR3 is CASSHDYLTSGSRTDTQYF. For the CDR3, the DNA is TGTGCCAGCAGCCATGATTACCTAACTAGCGGGAGTCGAACAGATACGCAGTATTTT. The J gene is TRBJ2-3, the V gene TRBV4-2, with 11 bases fitting TRBD2. V dropped 3 bases and J dropped 3; count of bases not matched to a gene: 14. CDR1 and CDR2 from the germline V gene are LGHNA and YNFKEQ. The CDR3 totals 19 residues.

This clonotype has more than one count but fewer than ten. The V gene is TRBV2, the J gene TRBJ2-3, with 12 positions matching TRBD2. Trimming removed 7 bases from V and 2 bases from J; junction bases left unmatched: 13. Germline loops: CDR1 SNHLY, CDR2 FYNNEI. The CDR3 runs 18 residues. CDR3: CASINVLRLAGATDTQYF. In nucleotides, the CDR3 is TGTGCCAGCATTAACGTACTAAGACTAGCGGGGGCCACAGATACGCAGTATTTT.

The CDR3 sequence: CASSLIGWDEQYF. The CDR3 coding sequence is TGTGCCAGCAGCTTAATAGGATGGGACGAGCAGTACTTC. This chain joins TRBV7-9 and TRBJ2-7; no definite D call. V lost 2 bases to trimming and J lost 5 bases, with 10 bases between them. CDR1 is SEHNR, CDR2 FQNEAQ, per germline (reference sequence). The CDR3 length is 13 residues.

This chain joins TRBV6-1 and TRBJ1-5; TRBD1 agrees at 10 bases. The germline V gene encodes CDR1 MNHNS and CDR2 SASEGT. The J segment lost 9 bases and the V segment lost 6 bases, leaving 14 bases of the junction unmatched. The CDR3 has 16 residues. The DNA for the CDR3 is TGTGCCAGCAGCTCCAGGGACAGGGGCCGTCCTCGGCCCCAGCATTTT. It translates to CASSSRDRGRPRPQHF.